This T cell receptor beta chain was identified in a study of CD8+CD57+ T cells in acquired aplastic anemia. It was genomic DNA that served as the template for profiling TCR beta VDJ and CDR3. TCRdb itself ran the reads through MiXCR, one entry per CDR3 protein. The data contain about 110,000 distinct CDR3 sequences, around 49% of them seen just once; the ten biggest clones take up around a third. Worth noting for this clonotype: A much larger clonotype is one base distant, so this may be a read error.

The receptor was isolated from a human donor in good health, serving as a control. The sequencing input was sorted CD4+, CD8+, or CD8+CD57+ T cells (not recorded which) from PBMCs.

Written as DNA, the CDR3 is TGCGCCAGGAGCCAAGGACAAAACACTGAAGCTTTCTTT. As protein: CARSQGQNTEAFF. The chain has TRBV4-1 and TRBJ1-1; possible D gene TRBD1, 5 bases. Germline CDR1 and CDR2: MGHRA and YSYEKL. The CDR3 covers 13 residues.